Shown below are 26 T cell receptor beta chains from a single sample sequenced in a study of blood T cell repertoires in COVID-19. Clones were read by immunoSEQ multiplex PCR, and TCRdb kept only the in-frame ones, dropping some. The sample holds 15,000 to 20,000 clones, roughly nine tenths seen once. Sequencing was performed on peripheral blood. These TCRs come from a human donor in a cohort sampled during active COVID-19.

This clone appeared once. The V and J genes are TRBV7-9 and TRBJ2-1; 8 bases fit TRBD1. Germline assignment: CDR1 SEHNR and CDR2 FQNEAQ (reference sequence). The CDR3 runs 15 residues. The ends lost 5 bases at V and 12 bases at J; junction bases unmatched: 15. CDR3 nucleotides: TGTGCCAGCAGCCCTCGCAGGGGGCCCGGAATGGGGCAGTTCTTC. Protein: CASSPRRGPGMGQFF. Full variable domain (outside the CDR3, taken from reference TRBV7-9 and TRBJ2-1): DTGVSQNPRHKITKRGQNVTFRCDPISEHNRLYWYRQTLGQGPEFLTYFQNEAQLEKSRLLSDRFSAERPKGSFSTLEIQRTEQGDSAMYLCASSPRRGPGMGQFFGPGTRLTVL.

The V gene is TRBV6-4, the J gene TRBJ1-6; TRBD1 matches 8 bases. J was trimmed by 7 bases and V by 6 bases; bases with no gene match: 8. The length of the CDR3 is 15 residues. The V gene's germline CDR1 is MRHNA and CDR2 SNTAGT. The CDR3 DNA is TGTGCCAGCAGGGATGGACAGGGCAGCAATTCACCCCTCCACTTT. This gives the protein CASRDGQGSNSPLHF.

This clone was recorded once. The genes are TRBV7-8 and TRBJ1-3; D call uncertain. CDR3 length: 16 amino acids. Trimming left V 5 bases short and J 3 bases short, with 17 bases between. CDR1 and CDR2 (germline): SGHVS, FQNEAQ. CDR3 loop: CASSPPGPAGGNTIYF. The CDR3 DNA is TGTGCCAGCAGCCCCCCAGGCCCGGCAGGTGGAAACACCATATATTTT.

CDR3 loop: CASSTATGAAGELFF. CDR3 nucleotide sequence: TGTGCCAGCAGTACGGCGACAGGGGCGGCCGGGGAGCTGTTTTTT. This chain joins TRBV6-5 and TRBJ2-2; TRBD1 matches 8 bases. The CDR3 totals 15 residues. In germline, CDR1 is MNHEY, CDR2 SVGAGI. V was pared by 5 bases and J by 6 bases, with 8 bases of the junction left unmatched.

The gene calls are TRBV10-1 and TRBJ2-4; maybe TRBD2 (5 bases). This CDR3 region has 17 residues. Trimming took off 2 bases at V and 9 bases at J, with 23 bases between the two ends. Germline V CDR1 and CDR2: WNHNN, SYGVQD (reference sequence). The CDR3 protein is CASSERSFTSSVFIQYF. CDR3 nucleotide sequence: TGCGCCAGCAGTGAGAGATCATTTACTAGTTCGGTTTTCATTCAGTACTTC.

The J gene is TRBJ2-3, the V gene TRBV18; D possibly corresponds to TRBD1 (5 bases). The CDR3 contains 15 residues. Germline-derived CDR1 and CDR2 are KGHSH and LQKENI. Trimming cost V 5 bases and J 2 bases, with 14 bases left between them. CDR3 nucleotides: TGTGCCAGCTCAGCATTCAGGGCCGACACAGATACGCAGTATTTT. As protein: CASSAFRADTDTQYF.

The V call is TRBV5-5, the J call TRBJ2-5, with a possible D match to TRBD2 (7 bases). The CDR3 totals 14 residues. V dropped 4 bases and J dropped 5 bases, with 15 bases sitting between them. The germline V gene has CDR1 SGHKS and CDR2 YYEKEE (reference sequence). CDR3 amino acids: CASSVSGGTETQYF. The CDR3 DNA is TGTGCCAGCAGCGTTTCGGGGGGCACCGAGACCCAGTACTTC.

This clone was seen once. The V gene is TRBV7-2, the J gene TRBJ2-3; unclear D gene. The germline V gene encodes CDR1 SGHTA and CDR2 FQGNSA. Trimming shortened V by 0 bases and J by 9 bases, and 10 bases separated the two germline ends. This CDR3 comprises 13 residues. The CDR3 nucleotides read TGTGCCAGCAGCTTAGCGCCCGGTGTAACGCAGTATTTT. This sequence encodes CASSLAPGVTQYF.

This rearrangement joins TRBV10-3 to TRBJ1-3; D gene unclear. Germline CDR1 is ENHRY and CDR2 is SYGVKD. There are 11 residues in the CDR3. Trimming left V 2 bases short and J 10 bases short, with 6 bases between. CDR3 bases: TGTGCCATCAGTGAGGGGAGGACCATATATTTT. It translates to CAISEGRTIYF.

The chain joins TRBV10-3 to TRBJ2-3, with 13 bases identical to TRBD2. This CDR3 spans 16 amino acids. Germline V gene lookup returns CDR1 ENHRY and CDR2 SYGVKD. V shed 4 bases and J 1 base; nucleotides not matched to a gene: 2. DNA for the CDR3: TGTGCCATCAGTGGCGGACTAGCGGGGGGCACAGATACGCAGTATTTT. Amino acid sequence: CAISGGLAGGTDTQYF.

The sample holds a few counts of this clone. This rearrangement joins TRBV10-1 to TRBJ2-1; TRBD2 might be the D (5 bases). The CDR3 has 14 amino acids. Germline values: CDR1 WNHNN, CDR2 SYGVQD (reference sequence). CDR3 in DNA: TGCGCGAGCTCTCGGGCTAGCAGTGTTGGTGAGCAGTTCTTC. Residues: CASSRASSVGEQFF.

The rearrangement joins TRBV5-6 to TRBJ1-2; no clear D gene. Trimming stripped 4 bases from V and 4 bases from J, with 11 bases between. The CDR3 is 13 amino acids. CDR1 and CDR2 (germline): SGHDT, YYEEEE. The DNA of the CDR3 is TGTGCCAGCAGCCGGAGTTCCCTCTATGGCTACACCTTC. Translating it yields CASSRSSLYGYTF.

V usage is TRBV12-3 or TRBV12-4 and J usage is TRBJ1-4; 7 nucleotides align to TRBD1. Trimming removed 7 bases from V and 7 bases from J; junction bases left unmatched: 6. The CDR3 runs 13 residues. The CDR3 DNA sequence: TGTGCCAGCACCGACAGGGTCGCTGAAAAACTGTTTTTT. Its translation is CASTDRVAEKLFF.

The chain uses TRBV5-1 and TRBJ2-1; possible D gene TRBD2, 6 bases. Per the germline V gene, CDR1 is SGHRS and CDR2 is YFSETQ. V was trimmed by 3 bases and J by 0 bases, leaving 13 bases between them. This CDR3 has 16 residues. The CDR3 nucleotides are TGCGCCAGCAGCTCAGTCGACGGGAGCTCCTACAATGAGCAGTTCTTC. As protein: CASSSVDGSSYNEQFF.

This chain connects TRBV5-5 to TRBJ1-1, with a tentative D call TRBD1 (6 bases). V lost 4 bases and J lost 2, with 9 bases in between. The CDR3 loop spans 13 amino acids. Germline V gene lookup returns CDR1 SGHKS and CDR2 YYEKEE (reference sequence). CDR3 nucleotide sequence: TGTGCCAGCAGCGCGGACAGAAACACTGAAGCTTTCTTT. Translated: CASSADRNTEAFF.

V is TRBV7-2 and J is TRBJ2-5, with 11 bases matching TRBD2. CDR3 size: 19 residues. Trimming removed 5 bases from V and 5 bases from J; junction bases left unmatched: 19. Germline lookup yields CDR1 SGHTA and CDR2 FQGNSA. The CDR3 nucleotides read TGTGCCAGCAGCCCACGAAAATTAGCGGGAGGGCAAAGGGGGGAGACCCAGTACTTC. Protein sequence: CASSPRKLAGGQRGETQYF.

For the CDR3, the DNA is TGTGCCAGCAGCTTGACACAGGGGGTTCGATACGAGCAGTACTTC. Translating gives CASSLTQGVRYEQYF. This chain joins TRBV5-6 and TRBJ2-7; 8 bases agree with TRBD1. The junction had 7 bases not matched to a gene; V was cut back by 1 base and J by 4 bases. There are 15 residues in the CDR3. Germline lookup yields CDR1 SGHDT and CDR2 YYEEEE.

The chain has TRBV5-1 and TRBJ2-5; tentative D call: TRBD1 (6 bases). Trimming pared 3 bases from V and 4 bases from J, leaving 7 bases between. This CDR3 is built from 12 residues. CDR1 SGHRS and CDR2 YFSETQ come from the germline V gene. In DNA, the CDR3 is TGCGCCAGCAGCTCCAGGGGAGAGACCCAGTACTTC. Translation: CASSSRGETQYF.

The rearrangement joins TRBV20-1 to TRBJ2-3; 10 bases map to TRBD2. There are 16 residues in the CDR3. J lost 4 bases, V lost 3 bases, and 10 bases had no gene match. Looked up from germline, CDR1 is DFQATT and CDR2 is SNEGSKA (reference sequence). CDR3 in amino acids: CSASKLAGGNSDTQYF. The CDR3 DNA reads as TGCAGTGCTAGTAAGTTAGCGGGAGGAAACTCAGATACGCAGTATTTT.

The CDR3 protein is CASSLRDKAGNEQFF. As DNA, the CDR3 is TGTGCCAGCAGCCTACGGGATAAGGCTGGCAATGAGCAGTTCTTC. J is TRBJ2-1 and V is TRBV7-9; tentatively, D is TRBD2 (5 bases). The CDR3 totals 15 residues. The V end lost 5 bases, the J end lost 6 bases, and 17 bases lay between the germline ends. CDR1 and CDR2 (germline): SEHNR, FQNEAQ (reference sequence).

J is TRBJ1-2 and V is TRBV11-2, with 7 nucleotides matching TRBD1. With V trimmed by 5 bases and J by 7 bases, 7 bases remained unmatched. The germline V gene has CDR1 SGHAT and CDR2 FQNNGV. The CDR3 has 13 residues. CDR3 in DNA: TGTGCCAGCAGCGTTGGACAGGTTTTTGGCTACACCTTC. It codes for CASSVGQVFGYTF.

CDR3 sequence (DNA): TGTGCCAGCAGTGAAGTTCAGGACGAGCAGTACTTC. Translation: CASSEVQDEQYF. J is TRBJ2-7 and V is TRBV6-1; D unresolved. This CDR3 is 12 amino acids long. Germline V CDR1 and CDR2: MNHNS, SASEGT. Between the trimmed V and J ends, which lost 1 base and 5 bases, there was a span of 6 bases.

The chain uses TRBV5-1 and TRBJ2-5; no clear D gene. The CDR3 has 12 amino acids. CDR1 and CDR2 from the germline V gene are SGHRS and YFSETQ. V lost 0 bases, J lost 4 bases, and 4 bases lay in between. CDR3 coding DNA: TGCGCCAGCAGCTTGGGACTAGAGACCCAGTACTTC. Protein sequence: CASSLGLETQYF.

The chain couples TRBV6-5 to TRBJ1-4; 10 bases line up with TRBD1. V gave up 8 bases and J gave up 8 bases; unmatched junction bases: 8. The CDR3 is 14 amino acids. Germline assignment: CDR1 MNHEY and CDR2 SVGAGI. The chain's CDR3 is CASQLDRGREKLFF. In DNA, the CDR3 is TGTGCCAGCCAACTAGACAGGGGGCGGGAAAAACTGTTTTTT.

In DNA, the CDR3 is TGTGCCAGCAGCTTGGCTAGCGGGGTTTCGGATACGCAGTATTTT. Encoded protein: CASSLASGVSDTQYF. V and J are TRBV5-4 and TRBJ2-3; 9 bases fit TRBD2. CDR1 is SGHNT, CDR2 YYREEE, per germline (reference sequence). This CDR3 contains 15 residues. The V gene end was trimmed by 0 bases and the J gene end by 6 bases; junction bases not matched to a gene: 5.

The CDR3 loop is CASNRGADVNSPLHF. The CDR3 DNA follows: TGTGCCAGTAACCGGGGGGCGGACGTGAATTCACCCCTCCACTTT. This rearrangement joins TRBV19 to TRBJ1-6; perhaps TRBD1 as D (6 bases). The CDR3 runs to 15 residues. Germline V gives CDR1 LNHDA, CDR2 SQIVND (reference sequence). With 7 bases removed from V and 7 bases from J, the gap between germline ends came to 17 bases.